The rows below give T cell receptor beta chains drawn from one sample of a study of cytomegalovirus exposure and HLA in healthy donors. Profiling relied on immunoSEQ multiplex PCR, and the TCRdb table lists in-frame clones only, not all of them. Of over 50,000 clones detected, under 85% appear once; the ten largest clones hold 45% to 60%. The sequenced material came from PBMCs. These receptors all come from a man in his fifties in good health and CMV-seropositive. Both conserved end residues are trimmed from each CDR3. Each record gives: J gene, V gene, clone size, CDR3 protein. The size entry is marked missing in some rows and otherwise reads once, few, many or a size class.

j_gene: TRBJ2-6; v_gene: TRBV28; abundance: -; CDR3aa: ASSPGQGSSGANVLT
j_gene: TRBJ2-7; v_gene: TRBV6-1; abundance: few; CDR3aa: ASRGLAGVMLEQY
j_gene: TRBJ2-1; v_gene: TRBV2; abundance: -; CDR3aa: ASSGAGGLHNEQF
j_gene: TRBJ2-7; v_gene: TRBV7-6; abundance: few; CDR3aa: ARSLVGGEQY
j_gene: TRBJ1-6; v_gene: TRBV19; abundance: -; CDR3aa: ASKTRDGSYNSPLH
j_gene: TRBJ2-5; v_gene: TRBV5-1; abundance: -; CDR3aa: ASSPGRGGAPETQY
j_gene: TRBJ1-4; v_gene: TRBV27; abundance: -; CDR3aa: ASSLYSATNEKLF
j_gene: TRBJ1-1; v_gene: TRBV7-9; abundance: -; CDR3aa: ASSLGGQGDGAF
j_gene: TRBJ1-2; v_gene: TRBV18; abundance: -; CDR3aa: ASAPGENYGYT
j_gene: TRBJ2-3; v_gene: TRBV6-5; abundance: -; CDR3aa: ASSPGLQVDTQY
j_gene: TRBJ1-1; v_gene: TRBV9; abundance: -; CDR3aa: ASSRTGFTEAF
j_gene: TRBJ2-3; v_gene: TRBV6-5; abundance: -; CDR3aa: ASSTGVMTDTQY
j_gene: TRBJ1-1; v_gene: TRBV5-1; abundance: -; CDR3aa: ASSLGRTGQTNTEAF
j_gene: TRBJ1-1; v_gene: TRBV29-1; abundance: few; CDR3aa: SYTGRTKAF
j_gene: TRBJ2-7; v_gene: TRBV6-1; abundance: -; CDR3aa: ASSEEGQGPEQY
j_gene: TRBJ1-2; v_gene: TRBV6-1; abundance: -; CDR3aa: ASSSQQKVYGYT
j_gene: TRBJ2-7; v_gene: TRBV28; abundance: -; CDR3aa: ASSPGTGGSYEQY
j_gene: TRBJ2-7; v_gene: TRBV5-1; abundance: once; CDR3aa: ASSLLEGASYEQY
j_gene: TRBJ1-6; v_gene: TRBV10-2; abundance: -; CDR3aa: ASSRDRDNSPLH
j_gene: TRBJ2-2; v_gene: TRBV11-2; abundance: -; CDR3aa: ASSPGTSGIAGELF
j_gene: TRBJ2-3; v_gene: TRBV4-1; abundance: -; CDR3aa: ASSQAGATDTQY
j_gene: TRBJ2-2; v_gene: TRBV12-1; abundance: -; CDR3aa: ASSFPQRGLGGIGELF
j_gene: TRBJ1-1; v_gene: TRBV7-9; abundance: -; CDR3aa: ASSLAWLRQGLNTEAF
j_gene: TRBJ2-2; v_gene: TRBV6-1; abundance: -; CDR3aa: ATTRSGELF
j_gene: TRBJ2-3; v_gene: TRBV12-5; abundance: few; CDR3aa: ASGPEVPQY
j_gene: TRBJ2-3; v_gene: TRBV7-9; abundance: -; CDR3aa: SSSSLGGGRTDTQY
j_gene: TRBJ2-1; v_gene: TRBV7-3; abundance: -; CDR3aa: ASSSTSGRPGFANEQF
j_gene: -; v_gene: TRBV25-1; abundance: -; CDR3aa: ANDSDQSVSYEQY
j_gene: TRBJ2-3; v_gene: TRBV28; abundance: -; CDR3aa: ASSSGLTDTQY
j_gene: TRBJ1-3; v_gene: TRBV21-1; abundance: once; CDR3aa: ASGGRQAVSGNTIY
j_gene: TRBJ2-5; v_gene: TRBV28; abundance: -; CDR3aa: ASSLDTLGQETQY
j_gene: TRBJ2-2; v_gene: TRBV19; abundance: -; CDR3aa: ASRPSSSLRELF
j_gene: TRBJ1-2; v_gene: TRBV19; abundance: -; CDR3aa: ASSILGVYGYT
j_gene: TRBJ2-7; v_gene: TRBV7-6; abundance: -; CDR3aa: ASSLGVTGPSYEQY
j_gene: TRBJ1-2; v_gene: TRBV14; abundance: -; CDR3aa: ASSVGQGGGYT
j_gene: TRBJ1-3; v_gene: TRBV27; abundance: -; CDR3aa: ASSFPNRASQGNTIY
j_gene: TRBJ2-7; v_gene: TRBV6-5; abundance: -; CDR3aa: AILRGSASGQY
j_gene: TRBJ2-3; v_gene: TRBV2; abundance: -; CDR3aa: ASTSQGTKSDTQY
j_gene: TRBJ1-2; v_gene: TRBV9; abundance: -; CDR3aa: ASSVDIYGYT
j_gene: TRBJ1-5; v_gene: TRBV27; abundance: -; CDR3aa: ASSPRTGEGSNQPQH
j_gene: TRBJ2-1; v_gene: TRBV5-5; abundance: -; CDR3aa: ASSLGTSGRANEQF
j_gene: TRBJ1-5; v_gene: TRBV29-1; abundance: -; CDR3aa: SVLGGSNQPQH
j_gene: TRBJ1-3; v_gene: TRBV15; abundance: -; CDR3aa: ATYGNTIY
j_gene: TRBJ2-7; v_gene: TRBV5-1; abundance: few; CDR3aa: ASSLGYRDEQY
j_gene: TRBJ1-1; v_gene: TRBV4-1; abundance: -; CDR3aa: ASSQSRGNTEAF
j_gene: TRBJ2-2; v_gene: TRBV25-1; abundance: -; CDR3aa: ASSGNLAGAIRFGELF
j_gene: TRBJ2-2; v_gene: TRBV5-1; abundance: -; CDR3aa: ASSFQGKTGELF
j_gene: TRBJ1-5; v_gene: TRBV7-2; abundance: -; CDR3aa: ASSLGRAETQH
j_gene: TRBJ1-1; v_gene: TRBV28; abundance: -; CDR3aa: ASSPTGAGVTEAF
j_gene: TRBJ1-2; v_gene: TRBV6-5; abundance: -; CDR3aa: ASSYRDRGHGYT
j_gene: TRBJ1-3; v_gene: TRBV7-2; abundance: -; CDR3aa: ASSLAGQGTVANTIY
j_gene: TRBJ2-5; v_gene: TRBV18; abundance: -; CDR3aa: ASPPGQKETQY
j_gene: TRBJ2-3; v_gene: TRBV4-2; abundance: few; CDR3aa: ASSSRDRATSDTQY
j_gene: TRBJ2-2; v_gene: TRBV11-2; abundance: -; CDR3aa: ASSPITGELF
j_gene: TRBJ1-2; v_gene: TRBV7-9; abundance: -; CDR3aa: ASSLAGGEGYGYT